A selection of T cell receptor beta chains follows, all from one sample in a study of OX40 agonist ivuxolimab in advanced cancers. TCRdb's copy holds only in-frame clones and misses some; the assay was immunoSEQ multiplex PCR. There are roughly 40,000 clones in the sample; approximately 80% occur only once, and 20% to 25% lies in the top ten. Specimen: CD4+ or CD8+ T cells sorted from blood, collected in a trial of the OX40 agonist ivuxolimab. The receptor source for this set is an adult with an advanced solid tumor such as melanoma, head and neck, liver or kidney cancer. Both conserved end residues are part of each CDR3. D genes are given only for firm matches. Rows give clone size only sometimes, using once, few, many, or a class for an expanded clone.

d_gene	abundance	j_gene	v_gene	CDR3nt	CDR3aa
-	-	TRBJ2-7	TRBV27	TGTGCCAGCACGCCTCGGGCGGAGCGGGCAAACGAGCAGTACTTC	CASTPRAERANEQYF
TRBD1	-	TRBJ1-2	TRBV7-8	TGTGCCAGCAGCATTTTAGGACAGGGGGCTGGCTACACCTTC	CASSILGQGAGYTF
-	-	TRBJ2-1	TRBV19	TGTGCCAGTAGTATCCGACAGTACAATGAGCAGTTCTTC	CASSIRQYNEQFF
-	-	TRBJ1-1	TRBV9	TGTGCCAGCAGCGGGGGGTTGAGCACTGAAGCTTTCTTT	CASSGGLSTEAFF
-	few	TRBJ2-1	TRBV11-3	TGTGCCAGCAGCTTAGGAGGTTCGTTGGGTGACCTTTTAAGTGAGCAGTTCTTC	CASSLGGSLGDLLSEQFF
TRBD1	-	TRBJ2-1	TRBV30	TGTGCCTTGCCGGGACAGGGAAATGAGCAGTTCTTC	CALPGQGNEQFF
TRBD2	-	TRBJ2-5	TRBV19	TGTGCCAGTAGTATAGAAACTCGGTCTAGCGGGCCGGGAGCTTTAGAGACCCAGTACTTC	CASSIETRSSGPGALETQYF
TRBD2	-	TRBJ2-7	TRBV5-1	TGCGCCAGCAGCCGGGCCGGGACTAGCGGGAGAGGGTACGAGCAGTACTTC	CASSRAGTSGRGYEQYF
-	-	TRBJ1-4	TRBV4-3	TGCGCCAGCAGCCAAAATCTCCAGGGGTTTCAAGAAAAACTGTTTTTT	CASSQNLQGFQEKLFF
TRBD1	-	TRBJ1-5	TRBV6-6	TGTGCCAGCAGCTGGACAGGGGGGACTAATCAGCCCCAGCATTTT	CASSWTGGTNQPQHF
-	-	TRBJ1-1	TRBV18	TGTGCCAGCTCACCTTTGACCGGTAGCACTGAAGCTTTCTTT	CASSPLTGSTEAFF
-	-	TRBJ2-2	TRBV7-3	TGTGCCAGCAGCTTAATAGGGGCGGACACCGGGGAGCTGTTTTTT	CASSLIGADTGELFF
-	-	TRBJ2-7	TRBV7-2	TGTGCCAGCAGCTTAGACAGGGTTGGGCAGTACTTC	CASSLDRVGQYF
TRBD2	-	TRBJ2-3	TRBV5-4	TGTGCCAGCAGCCCCCCGGGACTAGCGGGATTTGGGTCAGATACGCAGTATTTT	CASSPPGLAGFGSDTQYF
-	-	TRBJ1-2	TRBV9	TGTGCCAGCAGCGTAGAAGCAGGGAGGAGTGATGGCTACACCTTC	CASSVEAGRSDGYTF
TRBD2	-	TRBJ2-1	TRBV7-9	TGTGCCAGCAGCTTCACTAGCGGGAATGAGCAGTTCTTC	CASSFTSGNEQFF
-	-	TRBJ2-7	TRBV4-1	TGCGCCAGCAGCCGCGGGACTGCTTACGAGCAGTACTTC	CASSRGTAYEQYF
TRBD2	-	TRBJ2-7	TRBV5-5	TGTGCCAGCAGCTTGGGACTAGCTAGCGAGCAGTACTTC	CASSLGLASEQYF
-	once	TRBJ2-2	TRBV6-5	TGTGCCAGCAGTCGCAGGGACACCGGGGAGCTGTTTTTT	CASSRRDTGELFF
-	-	TRBJ2-3	TRBV4-3	TGCGCCAGCAGCTCCATGCAGGGGGGCATCACAGATACGCAGTATTTT	CASSSMQGGITDTQYF
TRBD1	-	TRBJ2-7	TRBV5-1	TGCGCCAGCCGAGGGACAGGCTACGAGCAGTACTTC	CASRGTGYEQYF
TRBD1	-	TRBJ1-5	TRBV4-1	TGCGCCAGCAGCCATAGGCAGGGGGATCAGCCCCAGCATTTT	CASSHRQGDQPQHF
-	few	TRBJ1-1	TRBV5-6	TGTGCCAGCAGCCCTAACGGGCGGATGAACACTGAAGCTTTCTTT	CASSPNGRMNTEAFF
-	-	TRBJ1-4	TRBV5-8	TGTGCCAGCAGTTTACGACAGGCGTTTAATGAAAAACTGTTTTTT	CASSLRQAFNEKLFF
-	-	TRBJ1-1	TRBV4-3	TGCGCCAGCAGCCAAGATCTCGGGTTCCCTGAAGCTTTCTTT	CASSQDLGFPEAFF
TRBD2	-	TRBJ2-1	TRBV6-6	TGTGCCAGCAGCCCCGGGAGCGGGAGTAATTATGAGCAGTTCTTC	CASSPGSGSNYEQFF
-	-	TRBJ1-5	TRBV19	TGTGCCAGTAGTGTCCTCCCAGGTACTGCAAGCAATCAGCCCCAGCATTTT	CASSVLPGTASNQPQHF
-	-	TRBJ1-1	TRBV28	TGTGCCAGCAGTTCGCGAGAAGCTTTCTTT	CASSSREAFF
-	-	TRBJ1-1	TRBV15	TGTGCCACCAGAGGGAGGGCAGCGAACACTGAAGCTTTCTTT	CATRGRAANTEAFF
-	-	TRBJ2-1	TRBV5-1	TGCGCCAGCAGCTTGGGAGCGGAAAGCTCCTACAATGAGCAGTTCTTC	CASSLGAESSYNEQFF
-	-	TRBJ2-5	TRBV2	TGTGCCAGCAGTGAGTCAGCTCCTCGACAAGAGACCCAGTACTTC	CASSESAPRQETQYF
-	once	TRBJ2-5	TRBV11-2	TGTGCCAGCACCTCGGGCGGATTCCAAGAGACCCAGTACTTC	CASTSGGFQETQYF
-	once	TRBJ2-7	TRBV10-3	TGTGCCATCAGTCCAGGGGGGAACGAGCAGTACTTC	CAISPGGNEQYF
-	-	TRBJ2-2	TRBV7-6	TGTGCCAGCAGCTCTACTAGAACCGGGGAGCTGTTTTTT	CASSSTRTGELFF
TRBD2	-	TRBJ2-5	TRBV10-3	TGTGCCATCAGTGAGTCCCTAGCGGGTAGTGGTGAGACCCAGTACTTC	CAISESLAGSGETQYF
-	-	TRBJ1-1	TRBV6-5	TGTGCCAGCAGTTATCCCCGGGGCATGAGGAACACTGAAGCTTTCTTT	CASSYPRGMRNTEAFF
TRBD2	-	TRBJ2-7	TRBV4-3	TGCGCCAGCAGCCCCGCCCGGGAGGGCGAGCAGTACTTC	CASSPAREGEQYF
-	-	TRBJ2-7	TRBV29-1	TGCAGCGCCATGACTAGTAGGGACTACGAGCAGTACTTC	CSAMTSRDYEQYF
TRBD1	-	TRBJ2-7	TRBV15	TGTGCCACCAGCGGGGACAGGGCAGGTCTTTCCGAGCAGTACTTC	CATSGDRAGLSEQYF
-	-	TRBJ2-1	TRBV13	TGTGCCAGCAGCTTCGGGGAGATCCGACGGTATGAGCAGTTCTTC	CASSFGEIRRYEQFF
TRBD1	-	TRBJ1-2	TRBV11-1	TGTGCCAGCAGCCGCCGGACAGGAACATATGGCTACACCTTC	CASSRRTGTYGYTF
TRBD2	-	TRBJ2-5	TRBV19	TGTGCCAGTAGTATAGATCAAGGCACTAGCGGACCCCGAGGGACCCAGTACTTC	CASSIDQGTSGPRGTQYF
-	once	TRBJ2-1	TRBV7-9	TGTGCCAGCCAAATCCGGGAAGCACCCAATGAGCAGTTCTTC	CASQIREAPNEQFF
TRBD1	once	TRBJ2-7	TRBV14	TGTGCCAGCAGCCCAAGGACAGGGGTTAATAGCGAGCAGTACTTC	CASSPRTGVNSEQYF
TRBD1	-	TRBJ1-2	TRBV5-4	TGTGCCAGCAGCGACCGAAGCGGGACAGGGGATGTTTCAGGCTACACCTTC	CASSDRSGTGDVSGYTF
-	once	TRBJ1-5	TRBV27	TGTGCCAGCAGCCCGACGAACCAATATAGCAATCAGCCCCAGCATTTT	CASSPTNQYSNQPQHF